This T cell receptor beta chain stems from a study of blood T cell repertoires in COVID-19. This CDR3 has 14 amino acids. V lost 4 bases to trimming and J lost 5 bases; unmatched junction nucleotides: 6. Germline V gene lookup returns CDR1 SGDLS and CDR2 YYNGEE. The repertoire was sequenced with immunoSEQ multiplex PCR; TCRdb's copy has only in-frame clones and lacks some. The table lists 300,000 to 350,000 clones, 85% to 95% of them singletons. This clonotype was obtained from a young woman who had been exposed to COVID-19. Material for sequencing was PBMCs or T cells enriched from blood (not recorded which). This chain joins TRBV9 and TRBJ2-1; 7 bases are a match to TRBD2. The CDR3 loop reads CASSLRLAHNEQFF. CDR3 nucleotides: TGTGCCAGCAGCTTGAGACTAGCCCACAATGAGCAGTTCTTC.